This is a list of T cell receptor beta chains from one sample in a study of blood T cell repertoires in COVID-19. Profiled with immunoSEQ multiplex PCR; TCRdb holds only in-frame clones, not every one. The sample holds some 100,000 clones, around 86% seen once. The specimen was PBMCs or T cells enriched from blood (not recorded which). These receptor sequences come from a woman between 45 and 65 years old who had recovered from COVID-19. Each CDR3 is given with its conserved first and last residue. The order of the fields is clone size, J gene, V gene, D gene, CDR3 DNA, CDR3 protein. The D gene is left open where the match is weak. The listing skips clone size in some rows; elsewhere it reads once, few, many or a size class.

- TRBJ1-2 TRBV11-2 - TGTGCCAGCAGCTTAGACAAAGGGAGGGGCTACACCTTC CASSLDKGRGYTF
- TRBJ2-1 TRBV9 TRBD2 TGTGCCAGCAGCGTAGCGGGGGGGACAAACAATGAGCAGTTCTTC CASSVAGGTNNEQFF
- TRBJ2-7 TRBV4-1 TRBD2 TGCGCCAGCAGCCAAGCCCCGGGGGGGGTCTACGAGCAGTACTTC CASSQAPGGVYEQYF
- TRBJ2-3 TRBV28 TRBD1 TGTGCCAGCAGTACCCCCCCGGTCGGACAGGACCTCATTAGCACAGATACGCAGTATTTT CASSTPPVGQDLISTDTQYF
- TRBJ1-3 TRBV7-9 TRBD1 TGTGCCAGCAGCGTTCAGGGGGGATCCGGAAACACCATATATTTT CASSVQGGSGNTIYF
- TRBJ1-1 TRBV11-3 TRBD1 TGTGCCAGCAGCTTAGATAGTCCGGGACAGGGGGCCACTGAAGCTTTCTTT CASSLDSPGQGATEAFF
- TRBJ1-1 TRBV6-1 TRBD1 TGTGCCAGCAGTGAAGCAAGGACAGGGTCTTCTGAAGCTTTCTTT CASSEARTGSSEAFF
once TRBJ1-5 TRBV30 TRBD1 TGTGCCTGGACCTCGGACAGGGGAGACCCCCGCAATCAGCCCCAGCATTTT CAWTSDRGDPRNQPQHF
- TRBJ1-2 TRBV20-1 - TGCAGTGCTAGGCAGGGCTATGGCTACACCTTC CSARQGYGYTF
- TRBJ1-1 TRBV18 - TGTGCCAGCTCACCAAATTTACAGGCGAACACTGAAGCTTTCTTT CASSPNLQANTEAFF
- TRBJ1-1 TRBV27 TRBD1 TGTGCCAGCAGCCTAGACAGGGGGAACACTGAAGCTTTCTTT CASSLDRGNTEAFF
- TRBJ1-2 TRBV15 TRBD1 TGTGCCACCAGCAGGGGACAGGGGTCGTATGGCTACACCTTC CATSRGQGSYGYTF
once TRBJ2-1 TRBV6-5 - TGTGCCAGCGGAACAGGGAACGATGAGCAGTTCTTC CASGTGNDEQFF
- TRBJ2-1 TRBV9 TRBD2 TGTGCCAGCAGCCCCCGGACTAGCGGGGGGAACAATGAGCAGTTCTTC CASSPRTSGGNNEQFF
- TRBJ1-3 TRBV19 TRBD1 TGTGCCAGTAGACAGGACAGGGCTGGAAACACCATATATTTT CASRQDRAGNTIYF
- TRBJ2-2 TRBV7-8 - TGTGCCAGCAGCCCACGGGATAGTAACTTTGGCGGGGAGCTGTTTTTT CASSPRDSNFGGELFF
- TRBJ2-6 TRBV14 - TGTGCCAGCAGCCAAGCCCTCGCTGGGGCCAACGTCCTGACTTTC CASSQALAGANVLTF
- TRBJ2-7 TRBV27 TRBD2 TGTGCCAGCAGTTTAAGCGGGACGGCCTACGAGCAGTACTTC CASSLSGTAYEQYF
- TRBJ2-2 TRBV9 TRBD1 TGTGCCAGCAGCGCCGGGACAGGGTCCGGGGAGCTGTTTTTT CASSAGTGSGELFF
- TRBJ2-3 TRBV3-1/TRBV3-2 TRBD1 TGTGCCAGCAGCCAGGTCGTGGGGACAGGGGAGGCTACGCAGTATTTT CASSQVVGTGEATQYF
- TRBJ1-5 TRBV10-1 - TGCGCCACCGATCCTCTGGGCAGGAACAATCAGCCCCAGCATTTT CATDPLGRNNQPQHF
once TRBJ2-2 TRBV18 TRBD1 TGTGCCAGCTCACCACGGGACAGGGGGCCCGCGAACACCGGGGAGCTGTTTTTT CASSPRDRGPANTGELFF
many TRBJ2-7 TRBV6-5 TRBD2 TGTGCCAGCAGTTACGCGGGAGGGGCCTACGAGCAGTACTTC CASSYAGGAYEQYF
once TRBJ2-2 TRBV7-3 - TGTGCCAGCAGCTTACGGGGTGGCTGGCTCGACACCGGGGAGCTGTTTTTT CASSLRGGWLDTGELFF
- TRBJ1-1 TRBV3-1/TRBV3-2 - TGTGCCAGCAGCCGTGAGGGAAGGTCATGGGTAAACACTGAAGCTTTCTTT CASSREGRSWVNTEAFF
- TRBJ2-2 TRBV9 - TGTGCCAGCAGCGCTCCGGGAGTTGAAAATACCGGGGAGCTGTTTTTT CASSAPGVENTGELFF
once TRBJ1-4 TRBV25-1 TRBD1 TGTGCCAGCAGCGGGGACAGGGGCATTAATGAAAAACTGTTTTTT CASSGDRGINEKLFF
- TRBJ2-3 TRBV9 TRBD2 TGTGCCAGCAGCGTAGGAAGCGGGGTGTGGTCAGATACGCAGTATTTT CASSVGSGVWSDTQYF
- TRBJ1-3 TRBV24-1 - TGTGCCACCAGTGACTCACTAAGAAACACCATATATTTT CATSDSLRNTIYF
- TRBJ2-5 TRBV19 - TGTGCCAGTAGTATCGGGAACCTAGGGGAGACCCAGTACTTC CASSIGNLGETQYF
- TRBJ2-5 TRBV4-2 TRBD2 TGTGCCAGCAGCCAAAGCTTAGGACTAGCCGGAGAGACCCAGTACTTC CASSQSLGLAGETQYF
- TRBJ2-3 TRBV23-1 TRBD1 TGCGCCAGCAGTCAAAGGGGGCTAAGCACAGATACGCAGTATTTT CASSQRGLSTDTQYF
once TRBJ2-1 TRBV10-2 TRBD2 TGCGCCAGCAGCCGTCGACGCGGGGGGAGCTCCTACAATGAGCAGTTCTTC CASSRRRGGSSYNEQFF
- TRBJ1-3 TRBV5-1 - TGCGCCAGCAGCTCTTCAGAGGTATCTGGAAACACCATATATTTT CASSSSEVSGNTIYF
- TRBJ2-3 TRBV18 - TGTGCCAGCTCACGGGACTCTAGCACAGATACGCAGTATTTT CASSRDSSTDTQYF
- TRBJ1-5 TRBV10-3 TRBD1 TGTGCCATCAGTGCCTCACAGGGGGCGGGTGATGGCAATCAGCCCCAGCATTTT CAISASQGAGDGNQPQHF
- TRBJ2-1 TRBV6-4 TRBD1 TGTGCCAGCGGCCTTACAGGGGGCAAATACAATGAGCAGTTCTTC CASGLTGGKYNEQFF
- TRBJ2-7 TRBV5-1 - TGCGCCAGCAGCTTGCCCAGTTACGAGCAGTACTTC CASSLPSYEQYF
- TRBJ1-2 TRBV5-1 - TGCGCCAGCAGCCCAGGGGTAAACTATGGCTACACCTTC CASSPGVNYGYTF
- TRBJ1-2 TRBV2 - TGTGCCAGCAGTGAATTCTCAGGGTCGGCCGACCATCCTCCCTATGGCTACACCTTC CASSEFSGSADHPPYGYTF
- TRBJ2-3 TRBV6-2/TRBV6-3 TRBD2 TGTGCCAGCAGTTATCCACTAGCGGGAGGAGTGAAAGATACGCAGTATTTT CASSYPLAGGVKDTQYF
medium-sized TRBJ2-3 TRBV5-5 TRBD2 TGTGCCAGCAGCTTGCTAGCGGGAGTCCCAGATACGCAGTATTTT CASSLLAGVPDTQYF
- TRBJ2-5 TRBV7-6 TRBD2 TGTGCCAGCAAACGCCGAGCGGGGGGCCGCGGAGAGACCCAGTACTTC CASKRRAGGRGETQYF
- TRBJ2-7 TRBV6-5 - TGTGCCAGCAGTTACCAGGACTACCCCTACGAGCAGTACTTC CASSYQDYPYEQYF
once TRBJ2-1 TRBV3-1/TRBV3-2 - TGTGCCAGCAGCCAAGATCGGCTAGCTGGCAATGAGCAGTTCTTC CASSQDRLAGNEQFF
few TRBJ1-1 TRBV11-2 - TGTGCCAGCAGCCGTAGGTCGGGAAGCACTGAAGCTTTCTTT CASSRRSGSTEAFF
- TRBJ1-4 TRBV4-1 - TGCGCCAGCAGCCAAGACTCCGGGGGAGGAACTAATGAAAAACTGTTTTTT CASSQDSGGGTNEKLFF
- TRBJ1-3 TRBV9 - TGTGCCAGCAGCGACGGGGGTGGAAACACCATATATTTT CASSDGGGNTIYF
- TRBJ2-2 TRBV5-6 - TGTGCCAGCAGCTTGGTTCTAACCGGGGAGCTGTTTTTT CASSLVLTGELFF
- TRBJ1-5 TRBV28 TRBD1 TGTGCCAGCAGCACAGGGGTGAGGGGCGGGTATAGCAATCAGCCCCAGCATTTT CASSTGVRGGYSNQPQHF
- TRBJ2-5 TRBV21-1 - TGTGCCAGCAGCCCAGGGGCCGGGTGGGAGACCCAGTACTTC CASSPGAGWETQYF
- TRBJ2-7 TRBV7-3 TRBD2 TGTGCCAGCAGCTTTGGACTAGCGGGAGAGCAGTACTTC CASSFGLAGEQYF
- TRBJ2-7 TRBV6-1 - TGTGCCAGCAGTGAACCAGGGGACACCTACGAGCAGTACTTC CASSEPGDTYEQYF
- TRBJ1-1 TRBV14 TRBD1 TGTGCCAGCAGAAGGGGGCTTGCGGCATCTGAAGCTTTCTTT CASRRGLAASEAFF
- TRBJ2-3 TRBV24-1 - TGTGCCACCAGTGATTTTTCTACAGATACGCAGTATTTT CATSDFSTDTQYF